Listed below are T cell receptor beta chains from one sample, sequenced in a study of T cell responses to AZD1222 COVID-19 vaccine. The method was immunoSEQ multiplex PCR; TCRdb's version includes in-frame clones alone and lacks a portion of them. The profile shows about 160,000 clones, 91% of them singletons. Sequences were derived from peripheral blood, sampled on day 0 of AZD1222 vaccination. The receptors come from an adult in good health. Both conserved end residues are part of each CDR3. The D gene is left open where the match is weak. A row's size may be missing; if present it is once, few, many or a size class.

len,v_gene,abundance,j_gene,d_gene,CDR3aa,CDR3nt
13,TRBV5-8,-,TRBJ1-2,-,CASSSVRQNGYTF,TGTGCCAGCAGCTCCGTCAGGCAAAATGGCTACACCTTC
12,TRBV30,-,TRBJ1-3,-,CAWGTSGNTIYF,TGTGCCTGGGGGACCTCTGGAAACACCATATATTTT
15,TRBV19,once,TRBJ1-1,-,CASSFGSTGITEAFF,TGTGCCAGTAGTTTCGGATCTACAGGGATCACTGAAGCTTTCTTT
14,TRBV10-3,-,TRBJ1-1,-,CAISEYGGATEAFF,TGTGCCATCAGTGAGTATGGCGGAGCGACTGAAGCTTTCTTT
16,TRBV7-2,-,TRBJ2-1,-,CASSLGGQSSYNEQFF,TGTGCCAGCAGCCTCGGAGGACAGAGCTCCTACAATGAGCAGTTCTTC
13,TRBV6-5,-,TRBJ1-1,-,CASSMTVNTEAFF,TGTGCCAGCAGCATGACGGTGAACACTGAAGCTTTCTTT
13,TRBV5-4,-,TRBJ1-2,-,CASSSRRDYGYTF,TGTGCCAGCAGCTCCCGGCGAGACTATGGCTACACCTTC
15,TRBV5-1,-,TRBJ2-5,TRBD1,CASSLGQAFRETQYF,TGCGCCAGCAGCCTAGGACAGGCGTTCAGGGAGACCCAGTACTTC
12,TRBV6-5,-,TRBJ2-7,-,CASSTLDLEQYF,TGTGCCAGCAGCACCCTTGACCTCGAGCAGTACTTC
14,TRBV19,-,TRBJ1-6,TRBD1,CASSMGTEFSPLHF,TGTGCCAGTAGTATGGGGACAGAGTTTTCACCCCTCCACTTT
17,TRBV7-8,-,TRBJ1-6,-,CASSLLEKTTTNSPLHF,TGTGCCAGCAGCTTACTCGAGAAGACCACTACTAATTCACCCCTCCACTTT
17,TRBV5-1,-,TRBJ2-1,TRBD1,CASSPRPTGNVGNEQFF,TGCGCCAGCAGCCCACGTCCGACAGGGAATGTAGGGAATGAGCAGTTCTTC
12,TRBV21-1,-,TRBJ1-1,-,CASSKEGHGTFF,TGTGCCAGCAGCAAAGAGGGACATGGTACTTTCTTT
15,TRBV19,few,TRBJ2-7,TRBD1,CASSVSGQRSYEQYF,TGTGCCAGTAGTGTCTCGGGACAGAGATCCTACGAGCAGTACTTC
16,TRBV9,-,TRBJ2-1,TRBD2,CASSVVGTSTVNEQFF,TGTGCCAGCAGCGTAGTTGGGACTAGTACTGTCAATGAGCAGTTCTTC
15,TRBV25-1,-,TRBJ1-1,TRBD1,CASSEWGQGTTEAFF,TGTGCCAGCAGTGAATGGGGACAGGGTACCACTGAAGCTTTCTTT
12,TRBV7-7,-,TRBJ2-1,TRBD1,CASSSRTGVQFF,TGTGCTAGCAGCTCAAGGACAGGGGTGCAGTTCTTC
15,TRBV20-1,once,TRBJ1-2,-,CSASPSGSYEEGYTF,TGCAGTGCTAGTCCATCTGGGTCCTACGAGGAAGGCTACACCTTC
18,TRBV28,-,TRBJ1-2,TRBD1,CASSTPGTGGSPYYGYTF,TGTGCCAGCAGTACACCCGGGACAGGGGGATCCCCTTACTATGGCTACACCTTC
15,TRBV2,-,TRBJ1-6,TRBD1,CASRFHTGDNSPLHF,TGTGCCAGCAGATTCCACACAGGGGATAATTCACCCCTCCACTTT
14,TRBV28,-,TRBJ1-5,-,CASLYRGTGQPQHF,TGTGCCAGCCTCTATCGTGGTACCGGTCAGCCCCAGCATTTT
16,TRBV29-1,-,TRBJ2-3,TRBD2,CSVVGASGNYTDTQYF,TGCAGCGTTGTTGGGGCTAGCGGGAATTACACAGATACGCAGTATTTT
15,TRBV7-2,-,TRBJ1-1,-,CASSLVGGGNTEAFF,TGTGCCAGCAGCTTAGTTGGGGGTGGGAACACTGAAGCTTTCTTT
14,TRBV9,-,TRBJ1-1,-,CASSVAGSNTEAFF,TGTGCCAGCAGCGTAGCAGGCTCAAACACTGAAGCTTTCTTT
13,TRBV15,-,TRBJ1-1,-,CATSPYGATEAFF,TGTGCCACCAGCCCTTATGGGGCCACTGAAGCTTTCTTT
15,TRBV6-4,-,TRBJ2-3,-,CASSDRGAAGDTQYF,TGTGCCAGCAGTGACCGGGGGGCGGCGGGTGATACGCAGTATTTT
14,TRBV19,-,TRBJ1-3,TRBD1,CASSINRGHDTIYF,TGTGCCAGTAGTATAAACAGGGGGCACGACACCATATATTTT
14,TRBV6-5,few,TRBJ1-6,TRBD1,CASSRQGKSSPLHF,TGTGCCAGCAGTCGACAGGGAAAGAGTTCACCCCTCCACTTT
16,TRBV28,-,TRBJ1-5,-,CASKSGGNLFNQPQHF,TGTGCCAGCAAGTCGGGCGGGAACCTATTCAATCAGCCCCAGCATTTT
17,TRBV5-5,once,TRBJ1-4,-,CASSLGAGVSGNEKLFF,TGTGCCAGCAGCTTGGGGGCAGGGGTCTCGGGTAATGAAAAACTGTTTTTT
12,TRBV7-3,-,TRBJ1-1,-,CASSDMNTEAFF,TGTGCCAGCAGCGACATGAACACTGAAGCTTTCTTT
13,TRBV19,-,TRBJ2-7,TRBD2,CASSKREDYEQYF,TGTGCCAGTAGTAAGCGGGAAGACTACGAGCAGTACTTC
15,TRBV4-1,-,TRBJ2-7,-,CASSQEGLENYEQYF,TGCGCCAGCAGCCAAGAAGGGCTAGAGAACTACGAGCAGTACTTC
16,TRBV11-2,-,TRBJ2-3,TRBD2,CASSLEASGYTDTQYF,TGTGCCAGCAGCTTAGAGGCTAGCGGGTACACAGATACGCAGTATTTT
14,TRBV7-2,-,TRBJ2-7,-,CASSPGLGDYEQYF,TGTGCCAGCAGTCCAGGGTTAGGGGACTACGAGCAGTACTTC
14,TRBV3-1/TRBV3-2,-,TRBJ1-5,-,CASSQDQQGQPQHF,TGTGCCAGCAGCCAAGATCAACAAGGTCAGCCCCAGCATTTT
14,TRBV19,-,TRBJ2-7,-,CASSTSLFGYEQYF,TGTGCCAGTAGTACCTCGCTTTTTGGGTACGAGCAGTACTTC
11,TRBV19,-,TRBJ2-7,-,CASRMGSEQYF,TGTGCCAGTAGGATGGGCTCCGAGCAGTACTTC
13,TRBV6-1,-,TRBJ1-1,TRBD1,CASSFQQGTEAFF,TGTGCCAGCAGTTTCCAACAGGGGACTGAAGCTTTCTTT
16,TRBV4-3,once,TRBJ2-1,-,CASSQVFSGSYNEQFF,TGCGCCAGCAGCCAAGTCTTTAGCGGCTCCTACAATGAGCAGTTCTTC
13,TRBV19,-,TRBJ2-1,-,CASSPGIYNEQFF,TGTGCCAGTAGTCCAGGGATCTACAATGAGCAGTTCTTC
16,TRBV4-3,-,TRBJ2-1,-,CASSQHRGASYNEQFF,TGCGCCAGCAGCCAACATCGGGGAGCCTCCTACAATGAGCAGTTCTTC
14,TRBV20-1,once,TRBJ1-6,-,CSASKGILHSPLHF,TGCAGTGCTAGTAAGGGAATCCTCCATTCACCCCTCCACTTT
12,TRBV7-9,-,TRBJ2-1,-,CASSSYLGEQFF,TGTGCCAGCAGCTCCTATCTCGGTGAGCAGTTCTTC
13,TRBV6-5,-,TRBJ1-2,-,CASAIQGSFGYTF,TGTGCCAGCGCCATTCAGGGGTCATTTGGCTACACCTTC
15,TRBV28,-,TRBJ1-4,TRBD1,CASSDRTGANEKLFF,TGTGCCAGCAGTGATCGGACAGGGGCGAATGAAAAACTGTTTTTT
16,TRBV25-1,few,TRBJ2-1,-,CASSGPAGARYNEQFF,TGTGCCAGCAGTGGTCCCGCAGGGGCACGGTACAATGAGCAGTTCTTC
15,TRBV3-1/TRBV3-2,once,TRBJ2-1,TRBD2,CASSPRAGGPGEQFF,TGTGCCAGCAGCCCCAGAGCGGGAGGGCCAGGTGAGCAGTTCTTC
15,TRBV6-5,-,TRBJ2-1,-,CASRYDRDSYNEQFF,TGTGCCAGCAGATACGACCGGGACTCCTACAATGAGCAGTTCTTC
15,TRBV7-7,-,TRBJ2-3,-,CASSLGQASTDTQYF,TGTGCCAGCAGCTTAGGGCAGGCGAGCACAGATACGCAGTATTTT